This T cell receptor (beta chain) was sequenced in a study of blood T cells in healthy people across ages. For the study at large: In model experiments, template switching was able to capture about one barcoded beta molecule for every two T cells that were present.

The germline V gene encodes CDR1 LNHNV and CDR2 YYDKDF (reference sequence). Trimming removed 3 bases from V and 1 base from J, with 9 bases in between. The CDR3 runs 14 residues. A sample-barcoded 5' primer and a J-beta primer mix were used in a second PCR of roughly 6 to 11 cycles. MiXCR, applied by TCRdb to the 5' RACE reads, yields one record per CDR3 protein. The sample has some 790,000 distinct CDR3 sequences, less than 35% seen once. This clonotype was recorded at least ten times. What was sequenced was blood. The receptor was isolated from a woman older than 75 in good health. The chain has TRBV15 and TRBJ2-5, with D perhaps matching TRBD1 (6 bases). CDR3 loop: CATSRQDSQETQYF. CDR3 sequence (DNA): TGTGCCACCAGCAGGCAGGACAGCCAAGAGACCCAGTACTTC.